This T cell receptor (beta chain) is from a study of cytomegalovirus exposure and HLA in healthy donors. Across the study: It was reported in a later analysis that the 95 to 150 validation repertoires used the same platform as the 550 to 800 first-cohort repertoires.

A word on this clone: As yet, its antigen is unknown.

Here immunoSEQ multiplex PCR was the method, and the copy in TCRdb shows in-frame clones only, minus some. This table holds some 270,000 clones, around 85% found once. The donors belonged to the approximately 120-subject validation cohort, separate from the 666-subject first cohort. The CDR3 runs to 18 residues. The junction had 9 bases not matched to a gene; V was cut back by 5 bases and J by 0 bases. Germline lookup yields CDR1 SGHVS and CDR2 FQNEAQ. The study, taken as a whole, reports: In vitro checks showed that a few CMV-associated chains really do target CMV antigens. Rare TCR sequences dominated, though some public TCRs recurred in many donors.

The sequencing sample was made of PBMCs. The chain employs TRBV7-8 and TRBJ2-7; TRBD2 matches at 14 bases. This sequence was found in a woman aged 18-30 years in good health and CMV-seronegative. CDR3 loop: CASSLWTSGGTPSYEQYF. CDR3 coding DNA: TGTGCCAGCAGCCTCTGGACTAGCGGGGGGACCCCCTCCTACGAGCAGTACTTC.